This record looks at one T cell receptor beta chain sequence and its context. Patients at the Seattle site were enrolled during active infection and followed longitudinally. Libraries were prepared by immunoSEQ multiplex PCR; TCRdb keeps only in-frame clonotypes and omits some of them. The table lists a few hundred thousand clones, around 92% of them singletons. These data are taken from a study of blood T cell repertoires in COVID-19. Across the study: Sources were T cells, B-cell-depleted T cells, or PBMCs; the material itself was cDNA or gDNA.

CDR3 size: 13 residues. CDR1 is SGHKS and CDR2 is YYEKEE in the germline V gene (reference sequence). V was shortened by 0 bases and J by 3 bases, with 4 bases between the two germline ends. The sample comprised peripheral blood. V gene TRBV5-5 combines with J gene TRBJ2-1; D gene unclear. The TCR originated in a person aged 18-35 years with COVID-19, enrolled during active disease. CDR3 in amino acids: CASSLAVYNEQFF. In DNA, the CDR3 is TGTGCCAGCAGCTTGGCGGTCTACAATGAGCAGTTCTTC.